Detailed here is one T cell receptor (beta chain). Its specific antigen is unknown. Receptor amplification or capture employed the immunoSEQ multiplex PCR assay. The multiplex PCR relied on a mix of 60 forward primers for TCR Vbeta segments and 13 reverse primers for TCR Jbeta segments. A multiplex PCR assay on genomic DNA amplified the CDR3 region of rearranged TCR beta genes. The amplified TCR beta libraries were sequenced on the Illumina HiSeq System as 87-base-pair reads. Per the source publication's procedure: In a later analysis, 70 million to 95 million unique TCR beta chains were counted across the 650 to 700 repertoires, and roughly 9.9 million of these chains were shared by at least two donors. To remove PCR and sequencing errors, raw reads were error-corrected and collapsed into unique sequences using a nearest-neighbor algorithm that merged closely related sequences. V, D and J gene segments were assigned by aligning CDR3 sequences to IMGT reference sequences. Each retained sequence needed at least a six-nucleotide match to both a V gene segment and a J gene segment. A rearrangement was called productive if the CDR3 had no stop codons and remained in frame with V and J, and every other rearrangement was called non-productive. Following IMGT convention, CDR3 was defined as the stretch from the second conserved V-encoded cysteine up to the conserved J-encoded phenylalanine. In an earlier analysis of some 550 of the donors, sequences lacking an unambiguous match to a single V gene segment were excluded. In an earlier analysis of approximately 610 of the donors, V segments were called functional above 56.7% productive rearrangements and were called segregating when the between-donor standard deviation exceeded 5%. A statistical classification framework was built for diagnosing cytomegalovirus status from the catalog of TCR beta chain sequences. V and J gene assignment, in a later analysis, came from comparing TCR nucleotide sequences with IMGT/GENE-DB human TR gene sequences. The TCRdist pipeline was used in a later analysis to assign CDR3 sequences and most-parsimonious VDJ recombination scenarios. In a later analysis, every TCR beta chain was defined by the combination of its CDR3 amino acid sequence and its V-gene family, and reads without a unique V-gene family were dropped. To address suspected cross-contamination and a sequencing artifact, a later analysis removed approximately 590 highly shared, low-generation-probability nucleotide sequences. A later analysis calculated a clonal expansion index for each public chain from normalized within-repertoire ranks of inferred template counts. A later analysis computed generation probabilities with a VDJ recombination model fitted to out-of-frame rearrangements, and checked the results against IGoR. In a later analysis, TCR-TCR, TCR-HLA and TCR-CMV co-occurrence was scored with hypergeometric tests, and a repertoire-size bias correction was applied to TCR pairs. A later analysis estimated false discovery rates by permuting HLA or CMV assignments 20 times. In a later analysis, co-occurring TCRs were grouped using DBSCAN, and TCRdist sequence similarity was added for clustering within HLA-allele-positive subsets. Repertoires with fewer than 30,000 or more than 120,000 public chains, plus five repertoires with anomalous nucleotide sharing, were excluded from co-occurrence clustering. TCRdb obtained this table from immuneACCESS and retained in-frame rearrangements with V and J assigned. These tables miss some clones; where compared with another copy, unresolved V genes account for less than half of the shortfall, and the remainder is unexplained. V, J and clone size are taken as reported in that table, and D and trimming were inferred from the DNA itself. The sample table gives 40,000 to 45,000 clones. Of the sample, less than 2% is held by the ten largest clones.

In total, around 600 healthy bone marrow donors made up the cohort. At the time of sampling, every cohort member was nominally healthy, though immune exposures that went unrecorded were likely present. The donor tested CMV seronegative and was one of the 352 seronegative cohort members. Each donor provided a peripheral blood sample, and peripheral blood mononuclear cells were used for TCR beta sequencing. Genomic DNA was extracted from the blood cell samples with the Qiagen DNeasy Blood Extraction Kit. Trimming removed 1 base from V and 3 bases from J; the gene matches leave 5 bases unexplained. CDR3 length: 16 amino acids, cysteine to phenylalanine. The only DNA kept is the CDR3, 48 bases in frame from the first base. Per the germline V gene (reference sequence), SEHNR is the CDR1 and FQNEAQ is the CDR2. The data originate from a study of cytomegalovirus exposure and HLA in healthy donors (dated by TCRdb to 2016 to 2017). Regarding the study in general: In an earlier analysis of approximately 500 of the donors, roughly 300 Gb of sequence data and 90 million to 130 million unique TCR beta sequences from 150 million to 200 million T cells were reported. Roughly 300 gigabases of sequencing data and around 80 million unique TCR sequences made up an early release that covered 500 to 700 HLA-typed donors. Among the roughly 400 genotyped donors, around 81% belonged to the genetic ancestry cluster associated with self-reported Caucasian donors. The study was designed to test whether signatures of past pathogen exposure could be identified by cataloging public T cell receptors. The study profiled the T cell repertoires of 500 to 800 subjects by immunosequencing and related them to cytomegalovirus serostatus. A separate validation cohort of over 95 different subjects was used in addition to the roughly 620-subject first cohort. To predict cytomegalovirus infection status, the study combined high-throughput TCR immunosequencing, statistical association of individual TCRs with disease status, and machine learning. A later analysis re-analyzed previously published TCR beta repertoires from 660 or so donors and added high-resolution HLA genotyping to study TCR occurrence patterns. The later analysis used no new phenotypic data to find candidate immune exposures, relying instead on TCR beta sequences and their occurrence across donors. An earlier analysis of 587 of the donors applied high-throughput TCR beta sequencing to assess whether each TCR beta V gene segment acted as functional or pseudogenic. Donor age, sex, ethnicity and CMV serostatus were compiled alongside the repertoire data. Genome-wide SNP genotypes for about 65% of the 666 donors were used in a later genetic analysis, which treated that subset as a discovery cohort. All discovery cohort repertoires had been generated on a single sequencing platform. Both class I and class II loci were covered by HLA typing, at four-digit resolution. Typing coverage varied by locus: about 620-640 donors for A, B, C, DRB1 and DQB1; about 520 for DQA1; around 570 for DPA1; roughly 470 for DPB1. A few DR-DQ haplotypes were treated as single units for association and clustering because of strong linkage in the cohort. Among about 390 genotyped donors of the cohort, an average of about 240,000 unique TCR beta nucleotide sequences were sequenced per donor, roughly 20% of them non-productive.

What the work shows at the level of the full study, not this receptor alone: When HLA alleles, especially DR and DQ, strongly co-occurred, TCR associations were difficult to assign to individual alleles. Most TCR sequences were observed very rarely across donors, whereas some public TCRs were present in many individuals. At a false discovery rate of 0.05, a later analysis linked approximately 18,000 TCR beta sequences to specific HLA alleles. A later analysis found that TCR association rates varied across HLA loci, with DRB1 alleles showing the most associated TCRs and HLA-C alleles the fewest. The authors suggested that the approach could potentially be generalized to other disease states and immunological phenotypes. Only TCR beta chains were sequenced in this cohort, and the absence of alpha or paired-chain data limited detectable features. Compared with the approximately 600-donor mean, donors in an Asian-associated ancestry cluster had fewer N-insertions in productive TCRs, according to a later genetic analysis. Because the 87-base-pair reads could not distinguish some IMGT-functional V segments, including TRBV6-2 and TRBV6-3, those segments were excluded. Linkage disequilibrium might explain the correlated functional status among segregating V segments, but an unknown experimental factor could not be ruled out. A group of highly shared sequence variants was considered likely to be a technical artifact of the sequencing pipeline. The presence/absence analyses assumed that sequencing depth was roughly uniform across donors, and that assumption may not be true. In a later genetic analysis, a missense DCLRE1C variant was associated with V-gene and J-gene trimming of TCR beta chains, and the association was replicated in an independent cohort. HLA typing was unavailable for some donors at each locus, so association tests used only the typed subset. A further reported finding was that TCR beta sequences accurately predicted the HLA-A and HLA-B alleles for most subjects in the first cohort. The earlier analysis of nearly 600 of the donors excluded some 15 rarely observed V segments, including chromosome 9 orphons, because counts were too low. The classifier was reported to diagnose cytomegalovirus status with high specificity and sensitivity in both the original cohort and the validation cohort. In vitro tests confirmed that a few of the cytomegalovirus-associated TCR beta chains recognize cytomegalovirus antigens. An earlier analysis of approximately 600 of the donors showed that most TCR beta V segments appeared in productive rearrangements either about 87% or about 30% of the time, which broadly matched IMGT annotations. The study gave a list of roughly 150 TCR beta chains associated with cytomegalovirus. Immune exposure information for the cohort was limited to CMV serostatus. A later analysis reported that several top co-occurrence clusters appeared linked to parvovirus B19, influenza, CMV and Epstein-Barr virus. In a later analysis, HLA-associated TCR beta chains showed more clonal expansion and lower generation probabilities than non-associated chains that were equally common. Most CMV-associated TCR beta chains appeared to be HLA-restricted in a later analysis, and the HLA associations seemed to be driven largely by CMV exposure.

The V and J genes are TRBV7-9 and TRBJ2-1, and 8 junction bases match TRBD2. The sample taken for sequencing was PBMCs. This clonotype was sampled from a woman aged 25 to 39 in good health and CMV-seronegative. The CDR3 has the sequence CASSLDASGYYNEQFF. At the DNA level, the sequence is TGTGCCAGCAGCTTAGATGCTAGCGGGTACTACAATGAGCAGTTCTTC.